This passage covers 4 T cell receptor beta chains from one sample sequenced in a study of shared clonotypes between healthy human individuals. Using immunoSEQ multiplex PCR, the repertoire was profiled, and TCRdb retains in-frame clones only, with some absent. The data contain roughly 660,000 clones, about 90% of them singletons. The sequenced sample was memory CD8+ T cells from PBMCs. Subset defined: CD45RO+ cells pooled with CCR7-negative TemRA cells. All receptors come from a young man in good health. Some clones in this sample may be carry-over from other donors' samples.

This chain uses TRBV18 with TRBJ2-7; 7 positions match TRBD2. J gave up 3 bases and V 0 bases, and 5 bases lay outside the gene matches. The V gene's germline CDR1 is KGHSH and CDR2 LQKENI. The CDR3 covers 15 residues. The CDR3 loop reads CASSPPGGGSYEQYF. As DNA, the CDR3 is TGTGCCAGCTCACCACCGGGGGGAGGGAGCTACGAGCAGTACTTC.

The chain carries TRBV4-1 and TRBJ2-5; D possibly corresponds to TRBD2 (5 bases). With the DNA end fitting TRBJ2-7 better, the J assignment may be wrong. The CDR3 runs 13 residues. Germline CDR1 MGHRA, CDR2 YSYEKL. The CDR3 protein is CASSHRGIYEQYF. DNA for the CDR3: TGCGCCAGCAGCCACCGGGGTATTTACGAGCAGTACTTC.

The genes are TRBV28 and TRBJ2-3, with TRBD2 matching 14 bases. This CDR3 spans 19 amino acids. Germline trimming cut 3 bases from V and 2 bases from J; bases unmatched to any gene: 10. Germline values: CDR1 MDHEN, CDR2 SYDVKM. CDR3 nucleotide sequence: TGTGCCAGCAGTTTCCCGGCAGGGACTAGCGGGGGTTCCACAGATACGCAGTATTTT. Translating gives CASSFPAGTSGGSTDTQYF.

The chain carries TRBV27 and TRBJ2-7; TRBD1 matches 11 bases. Per germline, CDR1 MNHEY and CDR2 SMNVEV (reference sequence). The CDR3 loop spans 15 amino acids. Trimming cost V 7 bases and J 0 bases; bases outside gene matches: 5. The CDR3 reads CASTPGTGGSYEQYF. Written as DNA, the CDR3 is TGTGCCAGCACCCCCGGGACAGGGGGCTCCTACGAGCAGTACTTC.